This paragraph reports one TCR beta chain. Its matching antigen is unknown. This sample is part of a study of T cell repertoires in cytomegalovirus infection. TCRdb reprocessed the reads via MiXCR and lists one record per CDR3 protein. This table has 900,000 to 950,000 distinct CDR3 sequences, less than 35% appearing once. CDR3 length equals 14 residues. The V gene's germline CDR1 is SGHRS and CDR2 YFSETQ. V shed 1 base and J shed 5 bases, with 13 bases lying between them. The chain has TRBV5-1 and TRBJ2-7; either TRBD1 or TRBD2 may fit D (6 bases each). This receptor was taken from a human donor in good health (CMV status not recorded). Some clones in this sample may be carry-over from other donors' samples. Sequencing was performed on cultured CD8+ T cells from PBMCs, taken from culture after CMV antigen stimulation. The CDR3 protein is CASSLSGGRNEQYV. The CDR3 DNA follows: TGCGCCAGCAGCTTGTCCGGGGGCAGGAACGAGCAGTACGTC.